Listed below are T cell receptor beta chains from one sample, sequenced in a study of neurological immune-mediated disorders. Via MiXCR, TCRdb re-called the 5' RACE reads, giving one row per CDR3 protein. This sample has 45,000 to 50,000 distinct CDR3 sequences, with around 4% found just once. The sample comprised PBMCs. The origin of the receptors is a woman aged 55 to 70 with multiple sclerosis. Both conserved end residues are part of each CDR3. A D gene is named only where the DNA matches it firmly. Clone size, where shown, is once, few, many, or a class for clones that have expanded.

V	J	size	D	DNA	CDR3
TRBV29-1	TRBJ1-4	many	-	TGCAGCGTTGGAACCGGACGCCGGGCAACTAATGAAAAACTGTTTTTT	CSVGTGRRATNEKLFF
TRBV5-1	TRBJ2-3	few	-	TGCGCCAGCAGCTTGCCAGGGATGACAGATACGCAGTATTTT	CASSLPGMTDTQYF
TRBV20-1	TRBJ2-3	many	TRBD2	TGCAGTGCCTGGACTAGCGGGGGGGCCGAAGATACGCAGTATTTT	CSAWTSGGAEDTQYF
TRBV20-1	TRBJ2-4	many	TRBD2	TGCAGTGCTGGAGGACTAGCAGACGAGAACATTCAGTACTTC	CSAGGLADENIQYF
TRBV7-8	TRBJ1-6	many	TRBD1	TGTGCCAGCGAACCCGGGACAGGGCGTTCACCCCTCCACTTT	CASEPGTGRSPLHF
TRBV5-1	TRBJ2-7	many	-	TGCGCCAGCAGCGTAAATGGACCCTACGAGCAGTACTTC	CASSVNGPYEQYF
TRBV24-1	TRBJ2-1	many	-	TGTGCCACCAGTGATTCCCGACGACGAGATCTCTACAATGAGCAGTTCTTC	CATSDSRRRDLYNEQFF
TRBV24-1	TRBJ1-1	many	-	TGTGCCACCAGTCGGGGGTACGGAGAAGCTTTCTTT	CATSRGYGEAFF
TRBV29-1	TRBJ1-1	many	-	TGCAGCGTTTACTCGCAGAACACTGAAGCTTTCTTT	CSVYSQNTEAFF
TRBV5-6	TRBJ2-3	-	-	TGTGCCAGCAGCTTGAATTTCTTAGCGCACACAGATACGCAGTATTTT	CASSLNFLAHTDTQYF
TRBV18	TRBJ1-5	many	-	TGTGCCAGCTCACCTGACAAGAATCAGCCCCAGCATTTT	CASSPDKNQPQHF
TRBV19	TRBJ2-7	-	-	TGTGCCAGTAGTATAACCTCCGGGGTCTCCTACGAGCAGTACTTC	CASSITSGVSYEQYF
TRBV12-3/TRBV12-4	TRBJ2-3	many	-	TGTGCCAGCGGCCCGGAAAGCACAGATACGCAGTATTTT	CASGPESTDTQYF
TRBV6-6	TRBJ2-5	many	TRBD2	TGTGCCAGCAGCAACCACCTGCACCGGGGGGGCCAAGAGACCCAGTACTTC	CASSNHLHRGGQETQYF
TRBV3-1	TRBJ2-1	many	-	TGTGCCAGCCGGAGGGCGGGGGAGCAGTTCTTC	CASRRAGEQFF
TRBV3-1	TRBJ2-5	-	-	TGTGCCAGCAGCCAACCTTCTGGAGGGAGAAGGGAGACCCAGTACTTC	CASSQPSGGRRETQYF
TRBV4-3	TRBJ1-2	many	-	TGCGCCAGCAGCCAGGAGAGACAGGCGTTCTATGGCTACACCTTC	CASSQERQAFYGYTF
TRBV20-1	TRBJ2-3	few	TRBD2	TGCAGTGCTAGAGGGTCAACGGGGGGGATCACAGATACGCAGTATTTT	CSARGSTGGITDTQYF
TRBV12-3/TRBV12-4	TRBJ2-7	few	TRBD1	TGTGCCAGCAGTTCCCACCTCGGGACAGGAAGCGAGCAGTACTTC	CASSSHLGTGSEQYF
TRBV5-1	TRBJ1-4	many	-	TGCGCCAGCAGCTTGGTTCAGAGCGGAGTCGAAAAACTGTTTTTT	CASSLVQSGVEKLFF
TRBV9	TRBJ1-4	-	-	TGTGCCAGCAGCGTAGGGGACCCAGGAGAAAAACTGTTTTTT	CASSVGDPGEKLFF
TRBV7-2	TRBJ2-5	-	-	TGTGCCAGCAGCCCGGGCCAGGTGGGGGAGACCCAGTACTTC	CASSPGQVGETQYF
TRBV7-9	TRBJ2-1	few	-	TGTGCCAGCAGCTTTTCTACGGAGTACAATGAGCAGTTCTTC	CASSFSTEYNEQFF
TRBV10-3	TRBJ1-2	-	TRBD1	TGTGCCATCAGGTGGGCCTGGACAGGGGAGGTTGGCTACACCTTC	CAIRWAWTGEVGYTF
TRBV4-2	TRBJ2-2	many	TRBD1	TGTGCCAGCAGCCCTCGACAGGGAATCGGCACCGGGGAGCTGTTTTTT	CASSPRQGIGTGELFF
TRBV20-1	TRBJ1-5	many	-	TGCAGTGCTAGAAGGTCCAGGAGGGAAGGGGATCAGCCCCAGCATTTT	CSARRSRREGDQPQHF
TRBV7-6	TRBJ2-7	many	-	TGTGCCAGCAGCTTAGGGCCTAGCTCCTACGAGCAGTACTTC	CASSLGPSSYEQYF
TRBV5-5	TRBJ2-1	many	-	TGTGCCAGCAGCTTGACGGGCCGACACAATGAGCAGTTCTTC	CASSLTGRHNEQFF
TRBV7-2	TRBJ2-1	-	-	TGTGCCAGCAGCTTAGATAGCTCCTACAATGAGCAGTTCTTC	CASSLDSSYNEQFF
TRBV30	TRBJ2-2	many	-	TGTGCCTGGAGTGTAGGCAGGGGCTGGAGCGGGGAGCTGTTTTTT	CAWSVGRGWSGELFF
TRBV5-1	TRBJ1-2	many	-	TGCGCCAGCAGCTTGGACGGCCGTAACTTCTATGGCTACACCTTC	CASSLDGRNFYGYTF
TRBV28	TRBJ2-3	many	-	TGTGCCAGCAGCCCCCCGAGCCGCACAGATACGCAGTATTTT	CASSPPSRTDTQYF
TRBV10-3	TRBJ2-5	many	TRBD1	TGTGCCATCAGTGAACCAGGGGGCCGAGAGACCCAGTACTTC	CAISEPGGRETQYF
TRBV20-1	TRBJ1-1	few	-	TGCAGTGCTAGTCGGCTCGGAACTGAAGCTTTCTTT	CSASRLGTEAFF
TRBV2	TRBJ2-1	many	TRBD2	TGTGCCAGCAGTGCGGCTAGCGGGAGCCCTGAGCAGTTCTTC	CASSAASGSPEQFF
TRBV20-1	TRBJ2-3	many	-	TGCAGTGCTCCTCAGGGGTTTTCAAGCACAGATACGCAGTATTTT	CSAPQGFSSTDTQYF
TRBV5-1	TRBJ1-2	-	TRBD1	TGCGCCAGCAGCGTCGACAGGGAAGGAGGCTATGGCTACACCTTC	CASSVDREGGYGYTF
TRBV20-1	TRBJ2-7	many	-	TGCAGTGCTAGCCCGGGAACCTACGAGCAGTACTTC	CSASPGTYEQYF
TRBV27	TRBJ1-1	many	TRBD1	TGTGCCAGCAGCACTACCGTTACAGGGGGCACTGAAGCTTTCTTT	CASSTTVTGGTEAFF
TRBV24-1	TRBJ2-3	few	-	TGTGCCACCAGTGATTTATCGACAGGCCCTAGCACAGATACGCAGTATTTT	CATSDLSTGPSTDTQYF
TRBV10-3	TRBJ2-3	many	TRBD1	TGTGCCATCAGTGAGCGGGGGACAGGGAGCACAGATACGCAGTATTTT	CAISERGTGSTDTQYF